Listed below are T cell receptor beta chains from one sample, sequenced in a study of cytomegalovirus exposure and HLA in healthy donors. Libraries were prepared by immunoSEQ multiplex PCR; TCRdb keeps only in-frame clonotypes and omits some of them. The sample yields roughly 180,000 clones, over 80% seen once. Sequenced sample: PBMCs. The receptors stem from a boy between 2 and 10 years old in good health and CMV-seronegative. Each CDR3 is given with its conserved first and last residue. The D gene is left open where the match is weak. Only some rows state a clone size, as once, few, many or a class for expanded clones.

D,J,size,V,CDR3,DNA
TRBD2,TRBJ2-1,-,TRBV9,CASSVVASGLLYNEQFF,TGTGCCAGCAGCGTAGTGGCTAGCGGGCTCCTCTACAATGAGCAGTTCTTC
-,TRBJ2-7,-,TRBV5-4,CASSRLVDSYEQYF,TGTGCCAGCAGCCGACTAGTAGATTCCTACGAGCAGTACTTC
-,TRBJ1-2,-,TRBV19,CASSIGTRANYGYTF,TGTGCCAGTAGTATCGGGACAAGAGCTAACTATGGCTACACCTTC
-,TRBJ2-3,-,TRBV6-1,CASSEAILAPDTQYF,TGTGCCAGCAGTGAAGCGATCCTAGCGCCAGATACGCAGTATTTT
TRBD1,TRBJ1-5,-,TRBV2,CASRGQGVYSNQPQHF,TGTGCCAGCAGAGGACAGGGGGTGTATAGCAATCAGCCCCAGCATTTT
TRBD2,TRBJ2-7,-,TRBV11-2,CASSLELAGAREQYF,TGTGCCAGCAGCTTAGAACTAGCGGGAGCGCGGGAGCAGTACTTC
TRBD2,TRBJ2-2,-,TRBV29-1,CSVEGPGRAGELFF,TGCAGCGTTGAAGGACCCGGGAGGGCCGGGGAGCTGTTTTTT
TRBD1,TRBJ2-7,few,TRBV11-2,CASSTWTGVYEQYF,TGTGCCAGCAGCACTTGGACAGGGGTCTACGAGCAGTACTTC
-,TRBJ1-5,-,TRBV19,CASSIGGRDHQPQHF,TGTGCCAGTAGTATTGGGGGGAGGGACCATCAGCCCCAGCATTTT
-,TRBJ1-2,-,TRBV7-2,CASSLGGNGYTF,TGTGCCAGCAGCTTAGGAGGGAATGGCTACACCTTC
TRBD1,TRBJ2-1,-,TRBV19,CASSIADRVYEQFF,TGTGCCAGTAGTATAGCGGACAGGGTTTATGAGCAGTTCTTC
-,TRBJ2-3,-,TRBV4-2,CASSQARGDTQYF,TGTGCCAGCAGCCAAGCGCGGGGAGATACGCAGTATTTT
TRBD2,TRBJ2-3,-,TRBV19,CASSIRGLAGSTDTQYF,TGTGCCAGTAGTATTAGAGGACTAGCGGGGAGCACAGATACGCAGTATTTT
TRBD1,TRBJ2-1,once,TRBV5-4,CASSPQGTGSNEQFF,TGTGCCAGCAGCCCTCAAGGGACAGGAAGTAATGAGCAGTTCTTC
-,TRBJ1-1,few,TRBV19,CASSIRDTGSEAFF,TGTGCCAGTAGTATCCGGGACACCGGTTCTGAAGCTTTCTTT